One and the same sample provided the 30 T cell receptor beta chains below, sequenced in a study of blood T cell repertoires in COVID-19. This table comes from immunoSEQ multiplex PCR, and its TCRdb copy is limited to in-frame clones, with some not included. The sample includes around 54,000 clones, roughly 88% seen only once; the top ten take 2.5% to 3.5%. The sequenced sample consisted of peripheral blood. Receptor source: a human donor in a cohort sampled during active COVID-19.

The chain combines TRBV7-9 with TRBJ2-7; no clear D. The CDR3 totals 13 residues. Trimming shortened V by 3 bases and J by 0 bases, and 6 bases separated the two germline ends. The germline V gene encodes CDR1 SEHNR and CDR2 FQNEAQ (reference sequence). CDR3 sequence: CASSFPGSYEQYF. The CDR3 nucleotides are TGTGCCAGCAGCTTTCCCGGCTCCTACGAGCAGTACTTC.

The chain employs TRBV19 and TRBJ1-3, with 7 bases identical to TRBD1. The CDR3 is 19 residues long. Per the germline V gene, CDR1 is LNHDA and CDR2 is SQIVND (reference sequence). With V trimmed by 5 bases and J by 0 bases, 16 bases remained unmatched. The CDR3 spells CASSLSGTVLLNSGNTIYF. Written as DNA, the CDR3 is TGTGCCAGTAGTCTCTCCGGGACAGTCCTTCTGAACTCTGGAAACACCATATATTTT.

The chain links TRBV5-1 to TRBJ2-7; the D is unclear. The V end was cut by 4 bases, the J end by 3 bases, with 11 bases between. This CDR3 has 13 amino acids. CDR1 and CDR2 (germline): SGHRS, YFSETQ. CDR3 sequence reads: CASSQRGDYEQYF. CDR3 coding DNA: TGCGCCAGCAGCCAGAGAGGCGACTACGAGCAGTACTTC.

The chain joins TRBV6-5 to TRBJ1-1, with 8 bases identical to TRBD1. Germline lookup yields CDR1 MNHEY and CDR2 SVGAGI. The CDR3 is made up of 14 amino acids. J gave up 5 bases and V 2 bases, and 4 bases lay outside the gene matches. The CDR3 DNA reads TGTGCCAGCAGTTACACCCGACAGGGGACTGAAGCTTTCTTT. Protein: CASSYTRQGTEAFF.

V usage is TRBV7-2 and J usage is TRBJ2-7, with 9 bases fitting TRBD2. Trimming took 1 base from V and 2 from J; bases not matched to a gene: 6. Germline CDR1 and CDR2: SGHTA and FQGNSA. The CDR3 has 16 residues. Written as DNA, the CDR3 is TGTGCCAGCAGCTTAGTGGCGGGAGGGCCCACCTACGAGCAGTACTTC. Amino acid sequence: CASSLVAGGPTYEQYF. Combining the CDR3 with reference TRBV7-2 and TRBJ2-7 gives the whole variable domain GAGVSQSPSNKVTEKGKDVELRCDPISGHTALYWYRQSLGQGLEFLIYFQGNSAPDKSGLPSDRFSAERTGGSVSTLTIQRTQQEDSAVYLCASSLVAGGPTYEQYFGPGTRLTVT.

The chain joins TRBV10-3 to TRBJ1-2; D is ambiguous. V dropped 0 bases and J dropped 2 bases, with 7 bases sitting between them. Germline values: CDR1 ENHRY, CDR2 SYGVKD. The CDR3 has 14 amino acids. The CDR3 protein is CAISESRGNYGYTF. DNA of the CDR3: TGTGCCATCAGTGAGTCACGAGGGAACTATGGCTACACCTTC.

This clone was observed once. The V call is TRBV9, the J call TRBJ2-7, with D uncertain. CDR1 SGDLS and CDR2 YYNGEE come from the germline V gene. Trimming cost V 0 bases and J 6 bases, with 10 bases left between them. This CDR3 spans 13 amino acids. The CDR3 loop reads CASSVEVVSEQYF. The CDR3 DNA follows: TGTGCCAGCAGCGTAGAAGTAGTGAGCGAGCAGTACTTC.

This chain links TRBV7-9 with TRBJ2-3; weak D call: TRBD2 (6 bases). Deletions cut 4 bases from V and 1 base from J, with 21 bases between. This CDR3 contains 18 residues. Germline V gene sequence: CDR1 SEHNR, CDR2 FQNEAQ (reference sequence). This chain's CDR3 is CASSSIRGGSGRTDTQYF. The CDR3 nucleotides read TGTGCCAGCAGCTCTATACGGGGAGGTAGCGGTCGCACAGATACGCAGTATTTT.

The chain combines TRBV14 with TRBJ2-7, with a weak D call TRBD2 (7 bases). From germline, CDR1 is SGHDN and CDR2 FVKESK. The length of the CDR3 is 15 residues. The V end lost 3 bases, the J end lost 7 bases, and 19 bases lay between the germline ends. CDR3 amino acids: CASSQMGGGALEQYF. The CDR3 coding sequence is TGTGCCAGCAGCCAGATGGGAGGGGGGGCGCTTGAGCAGTACTTC.

This clone was seen more than once but under ten times. This chain uses TRBV5-6 with TRBJ2-1, with 9 bases that match TRBD2. Looked up from germline, CDR1 is SGHDT and CDR2 is YYEEEE. The CDR3 length is 17 residues. J lost 6 bases, V lost 3 bases, and 13 bases had no gene match. The CDR3 DNA reads as TGTGCCAGCAGCTACCTAAAGACTAGCGGTCTTTTCAATGAGCAGTTCTTC. This translates into CASSYLKTSGLFNEQFF.

The V call is TRBV5-6, the J call TRBJ2-7; maybe TRBD2 (5 bases). The CDR3 has 17 residues. V was cut by 1 base and J by 2 bases, with 19 bases left in between. The germline V gene has CDR1 SGHDT and CDR2 YYEEEE. The DNA for the CDR3 is TGTGCCAGCAGCTTGATTGTATCCGAGGGAGCGACCTACGAGCAGTACTTC. Translated, it gives CASSLIVSEGATYEQYF.

The chain is built from TRBV11-2 and TRBJ1-3, with D perhaps matching TRBD1 (5 bases). The CDR3 has 15 residues. CDR1 and CDR2 (germline): SGHAT, FQNNGV. Trimming left V 8 bases short and J 2 bases short, with 16 bases between. The CDR3 DNA sequence: TGTGCCAGCCATGAACCCCGGGGGGCTGGAAACACCATATATTTT. Amino acids: CASHEPRGAGNTIYF.

J is TRBJ2-7 and V is TRBV15; D is uncertain. Trimming cost V 5 bases and J 0 bases, with 8 bases left between them. The CDR3 sequence is 13 residues long. Germline V gene sequence: CDR1 LNHNV, CDR2 YYDKDF (reference sequence). This chain's CDR3 is CATSLAISYEQYF. The CDR3 region has the DNA TGTGCCACCAGCTTGGCCATCTCCTACGAGCAGTACTTC. The full variable domain, its missing parts supplied by reference TRBV15 and TRBJ2-7, is DAMVIQNPRYQVTQFGKPVTLSCSQTLNHNVMYWYQQKSSQAPKLLFHYYDKDFNNEADTPDNFQSRRPNTSFCFLDIRSPGLGDTAMYLCATSLAISYEQYFGPGTRLTVT.

The J gene is TRBJ2-1, the V gene TRBV7-2, with 8 positions matching TRBD2. CDR1 is SGHTA and CDR2 is FQGNSA in the germline V gene. V lost 2 bases and J lost 9; bases outside the gene matches: 6. There are 14 residues in the CDR3. DNA for the CDR3: TGTGCCAGCAGCTTAAGACGGGAGGGTGGTGAGCAGTTCTTC. Its protein product is CASSLRREGGEQFF.

This clone was recorded once. This chain connects TRBV28 to TRBJ2-7, with TRBD2 as a possible D gene (5 bases). The length of the CDR3 is 12 residues. Germline V gene lookup returns CDR1 MDHEN and CDR2 SYDVKM. The germline V and J ends were trimmed by 6 bases and 1 base, with 7 bases remaining between them. CDR3 nucleotide sequence: TGTGCCAGCAGACGAGGGTCCTACGAGCAGTACTTC. This encodes CASRRGSYEQYF.

The J gene is TRBJ1-5, the V gene TRBV5-8, with no clear D. The CDR3 sequence is 13 residues long. V lost 4 bases, J lost 2 bases, and 7 bases lay in between. Germline V gene sequence: CDR1 SGHTS, CDR2 YDEGEE. The CDR3 region is CASSNGGNQPQHF. CDR3 nucleotide sequence: TGTGCCAGCAGCAACGGGGGCAATCAGCCCCAGCATTTT.

The rearrangement links TRBV24-1 to TRBJ2-5; 9 nucleotides match TRBD1. Trimming at V came to 2 bases and at J to 4 bases, leaving 7 bases not matched to a gene. This CDR3 is 16 amino acids long. Germline CDR1 and CDR2: KGHDR and SFDVKD. CDR3 sequence: CATSDSGTGWGETQYF. The CDR3 nucleotides read TGTGCCACCAGTGATTCCGGGACAGGGTGGGGAGAGACCCAGTACTTC.

This sequence joins TRBV19 and TRBJ2-1, with 9 bases fitting TRBD2. Germline CDR1 is LNHDA and CDR2 is SQIVND (reference sequence). Trimming at V came to 6 bases and at J to 12 bases, leaving 15 bases not matched to a gene. This CDR3 is 15 amino acids long. Written as DNA, the CDR3 is TGTGCCAGTAGCCCCGGGGGTAGCGGGAGTGTGTGGCAGTTCTTC. This encodes CASSPGGSGSVWQFF.

The chain is built from TRBV6-5 and TRBJ2-1, with TRBD1 identical over 7 bases. Germline V lookup: CDR1 MNHEY, CDR2 SVGAGI. This CDR3 is 13 amino acids long. V was clipped by 6 bases and J by 6 bases; unmatched bases: 5. This CDR3 is CASRRDSINEQFF. As DNA, the CDR3 is TGTGCCAGCAGGAGGGACAGCATCAATGAGCAGTTCTTC.

The J gene is TRBJ2-5, the V gene TRBV6-5, with 11 bases that match TRBD1. The CDR3 contains 14 residues. V was clipped by 8 bases and J by 6 bases; unmatched bases: 8. Germline V lookup: CDR1 MNHEY, CDR2 SVGAGI. The CDR3 spells CASEAGTGGQTQYF. The DNA for the CDR3 is TGTGCCAGCGAGGCCGGGACAGGGGGGCAGACCCAGTACTTC.

This clone is a singleton in its sample. This same CDR3 is encoded by further DNA sequences in the sample. CDR3 sequence reads: CASSYPGTAYNEQFF. The DNA of the CDR3 is TGTGCCAGCAGTTACCCCGGGACAGCGTACAATGAGCAGTTCTTC. The chain is built from TRBV6-6 and TRBJ2-1; TRBD1 matches 7 bases. Germline CDR1 is MNHNY and CDR2 is SVGAGI (reference sequence). The CDR3 consists of 15 residues. With 2 bases clipped from V and 4 bases from J, the junction kept 5 bases outside the gene matches.

The V call is TRBV5-1, the J call TRBJ1-5, with TRBD1 as a possible D gene (5 bases). CDR1 SGHRS and CDR2 YFSETQ come from the germline V gene. V was trimmed by 5 bases and J by 2 bases, leaving 11 bases between them. The CDR3 spans 14 residues. The CDR3 bases are TGCGCCAGCAGTACAGGCGATGGCAATCAGCCCCAGCATTTT. It translates to CASSTGDGNQPQHF.

The V gene is TRBV18, the J gene TRBJ1-2, with TRBD1 matching 7 bases. V lost 4 bases, J lost 2 bases, and 10 bases stayed unmatched. The CDR3 sequence is 16 residues long. Germline assignment: CDR1 KGHSH and CDR2 LQKENI. The CDR3 region has the DNA TGTGCCAGCTCACGTGTTCGGGACAGCGAAAACTATGGCTACACCTTC. Its protein product is CASSRVRDSENYGYTF.

The CDR3 bases are TGTGCCAGCAGTCCCAGCACCGGGGAGCTGTTTTTT. This encodes CASSPSTGELFF. The chain couples TRBV27 to TRBJ2-2; D unresolved. The CDR3 covers 12 residues. The germline V and J ends were trimmed by 5 bases and 4 bases, with 5 bases remaining between them. Germline CDR1 and CDR2: MNHEY and SMNVEV (reference sequence).

The chain carries TRBV5-1 and TRBJ1-4; no clear D gene. Trimming removed 0 bases from V and 5 bases from J, with 5 bases in between. The CDR3 contains 13 residues. Germline CDR1 is SGHRS and CDR2 is YFSETQ. The CDR3 DNA reads as TGCGCCAGCAGCTTGGCCGGGAATGAAAAACTGTTTTTT. It is translated as CASSLAGNEKLFF.

This chain connects TRBV3-1 (or the pseudogene TRBV3-2) to TRBJ2-5; 9 positions match TRBD2. Unmatched junction bases numbered 5, after V lost 5 bases and J lost 7 bases. CDR1 and CDR2 from the germline V gene are LGHDT and YNNKEL (reference sequence). This CDR3 is built from 13 residues. Here the CDR3 reads CASSTNSGRTQYF. The DNA of the CDR3 is TGTGCCAGCAGCACAAATAGCGGGAGGACCCAGTACTTC.

The V and J genes are TRBV3-1 (or the pseudogene TRBV3-2) and TRBJ1-2, with D maybe TRBD1 (5 bases). Per germline, CDR1 LGHDT and CDR2 YNNKEL (reference sequence). The CDR3 is 14 residues long. V gave up 0 bases and J gave up 7 bases, with 12 bases separating them. In nucleotides, the CDR3 is TGTGCCAGCAGCCAAGATCTGGTGGGGGGTGGCTACACCTTC. Residues: CASSQDLVGGGYTF.

The gene calls are TRBV30 and TRBJ2-1; TRBD2 matches 7 bases. The J segment lost 4 bases and the V segment lost 4 bases, leaving 10 bases of the junction unmatched. This CDR3 is built from 15 residues. Germline V gene lookup returns CDR1 GTSNPN and CDR2 SVGIG (reference sequence). CDR3 sequence (DNA): TGTGCCTGGAAGGATCTGGGGGGGATTTACAATGAGCAGTTCTTC. Its protein is CAWKDLGGIYNEQFF.

This clone was counted between two and nine times. CDR3: CASSPRNDRAETQYF. CDR3 bases: TGTGCCAGCAGCCCCCGCAACGACAGGGCAGAGACCCAGTACTTC. The gene calls are TRBV5-4 and TRBJ2-5, with 7 positions matching TRBD1. The CDR3 loop spans 15 amino acids. The V segment lost 4 bases and the J segment 4 bases; nucleotides outside the gene matches: 10. The germline gives CDR1 SGHNT, CDR2 YYREEE (reference sequence).

This chain's CDR3 is CASSLSRGTGGNSPLHF. The CDR3 nucleotides read TGTGCCAGCAGTTTATCGCGAGGGACAGGGGGTAATTCACCCCTCCACTTT. This rearrangement joins TRBV28 to TRBJ1-6; 11 nucleotides match TRBD1. The CDR3 extends over 17 amino acids. Looked up from germline, CDR1 is MDHEN and CDR2 is SYDVKM. V lost 1 base and J lost 6; bases outside the gene matches: 5. The full variable domain, in which reference TRBV28 and TRBJ1-6 provide the parts outside the CDR3, is DVKVTQSSRYLVKRTGEKVFLECVQDMDHENMFWYRQDPGLGLRLIYFSYDVKMKEKGDIPEGYSVSREKKERFSLILESASTNQTSMYLCASSLSRGTGGNSPLHFGNGTRLTVT.